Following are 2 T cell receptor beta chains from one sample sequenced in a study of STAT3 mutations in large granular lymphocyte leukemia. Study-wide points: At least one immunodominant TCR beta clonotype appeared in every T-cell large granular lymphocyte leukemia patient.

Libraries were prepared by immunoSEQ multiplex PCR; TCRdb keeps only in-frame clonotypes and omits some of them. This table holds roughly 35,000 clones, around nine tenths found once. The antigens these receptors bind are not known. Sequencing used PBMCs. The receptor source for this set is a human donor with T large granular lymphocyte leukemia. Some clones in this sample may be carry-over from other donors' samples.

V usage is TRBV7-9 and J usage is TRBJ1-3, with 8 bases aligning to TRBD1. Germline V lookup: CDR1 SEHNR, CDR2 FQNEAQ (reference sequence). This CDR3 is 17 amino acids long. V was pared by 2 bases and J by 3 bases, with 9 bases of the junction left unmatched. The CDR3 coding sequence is TGTGCCAGCAGCTTATCCGGAGGGGACAGGAGTGGAAACACCATATATTTT. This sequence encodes CASSLSGGDRSGNTIYF.

This CDR3 is CASSILEDGELFF. The CDR3, as DNA: TGTGCCAGCAGCATTCTAGAGGACGGGGAGCTGTTTTTT. This chain connects TRBV7-9 to TRBJ2-2; D uncertain. Trimming removed 5 bases from V and 7 bases from J, with 11 bases in between. The germline V gene has CDR1 SEHNR and CDR2 FQNEAQ (reference sequence). The CDR3 runs to 13 residues.